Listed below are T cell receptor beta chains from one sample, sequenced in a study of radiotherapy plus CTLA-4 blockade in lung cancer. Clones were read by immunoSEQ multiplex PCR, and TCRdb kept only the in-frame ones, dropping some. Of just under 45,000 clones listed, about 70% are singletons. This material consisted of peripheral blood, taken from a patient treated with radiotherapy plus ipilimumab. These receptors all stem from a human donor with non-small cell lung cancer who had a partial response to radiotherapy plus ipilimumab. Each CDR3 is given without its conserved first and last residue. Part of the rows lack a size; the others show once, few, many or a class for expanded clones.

ASLRDSGNTIY	many	TRBV2	TRBJ1-3
ASSLGARDRGGHPLH	NA	TRBV11-2	TRBJ1-6
SVYFNEQF	NA	TRBV20-1	TRBJ2-1
ASSFGEQPQH	NA	TRBV5-6	TRBJ1-5
ASSPPREASGNTIY	NA	TRBV7-9	TRBJ1-3
ASSPTGPGAPLH	NA	TRBV2	TRBJ1-6
ASSKMDTYTEAF	NA	TRBV9	TRBJ1-1
AWSQGLYGYT	NA	TRBV30	TRBJ1-2
ATSRNGQGAHEQY	NA	TRBV15	NA
ASSLNLQGDGYT	NA	TRBV5-6	TRBJ1-2
ASSLAWTNEQY	NA	TRBV5-1	TRBJ2-7
ASSLTANTEAF	few	TRBV5-8	TRBJ1-1
ASSQLALAGVTYEQY	NA	TRBV4-1	TRBJ2-7
ASTLGGVQPQH	NA	TRBV7-8	TRBJ1-5
ASSLGGHANTEAF	NA	TRBV13	TRBJ1-1
ASSLRGSEAF	NA	TRBV5-6	TRBJ1-1
ASSHSAGGGNEQF	NA	TRBV14	TRBJ2-1
ASSLIRGGAHTYNEQF	NA	TRBV5-1	TRBJ2-1
ASSELTGGGNSPLH	few	TRBV2	TRBJ1-6
ASSLGQGARNEQF	NA	TRBV5-4	TRBJ2-1
AWSTGTSGGAQY	many	TRBV30	TRBJ2-5
SVDTEGGTDTQY	NA	TRBV29-1	TRBJ2-3
ASSWGRGNEQF	NA	TRBV2	TRBJ2-1
ASSRTGLPTNEKLF	few	TRBV11-2	TRBJ1-4